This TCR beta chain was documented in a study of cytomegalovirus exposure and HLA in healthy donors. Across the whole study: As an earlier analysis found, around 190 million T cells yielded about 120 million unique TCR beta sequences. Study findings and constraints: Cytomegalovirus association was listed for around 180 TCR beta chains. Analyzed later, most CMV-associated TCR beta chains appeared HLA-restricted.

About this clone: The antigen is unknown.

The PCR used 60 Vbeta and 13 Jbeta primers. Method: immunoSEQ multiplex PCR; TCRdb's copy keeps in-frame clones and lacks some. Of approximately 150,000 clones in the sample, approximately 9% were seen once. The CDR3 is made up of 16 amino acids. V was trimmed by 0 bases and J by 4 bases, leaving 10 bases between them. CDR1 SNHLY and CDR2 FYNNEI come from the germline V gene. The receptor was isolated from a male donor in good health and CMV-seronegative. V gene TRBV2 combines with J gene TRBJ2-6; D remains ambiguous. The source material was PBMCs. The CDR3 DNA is TGTGCCAGCAGTGAAGCGGGTCAGGTGGGGGCCAACGTCCTGACTTTC. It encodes CASSEAGQVGANVLTF.